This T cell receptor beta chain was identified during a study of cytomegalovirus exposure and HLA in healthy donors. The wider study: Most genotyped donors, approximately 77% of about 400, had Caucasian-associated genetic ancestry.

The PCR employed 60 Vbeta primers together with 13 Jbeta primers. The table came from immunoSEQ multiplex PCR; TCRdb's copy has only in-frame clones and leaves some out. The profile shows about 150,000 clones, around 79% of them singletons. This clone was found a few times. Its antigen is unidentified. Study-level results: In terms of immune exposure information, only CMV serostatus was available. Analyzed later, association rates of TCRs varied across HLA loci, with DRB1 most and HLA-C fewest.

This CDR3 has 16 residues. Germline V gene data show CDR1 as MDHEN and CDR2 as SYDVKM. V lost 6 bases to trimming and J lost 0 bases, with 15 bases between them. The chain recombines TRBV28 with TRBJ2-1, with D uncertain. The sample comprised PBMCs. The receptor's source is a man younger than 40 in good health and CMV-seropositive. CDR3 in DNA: TGTGCCAGCAGCCCAACGGGTGAAAGCTCCTACAATGAGCAGTTCTTC. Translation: CASSPTGESSYNEQFF.